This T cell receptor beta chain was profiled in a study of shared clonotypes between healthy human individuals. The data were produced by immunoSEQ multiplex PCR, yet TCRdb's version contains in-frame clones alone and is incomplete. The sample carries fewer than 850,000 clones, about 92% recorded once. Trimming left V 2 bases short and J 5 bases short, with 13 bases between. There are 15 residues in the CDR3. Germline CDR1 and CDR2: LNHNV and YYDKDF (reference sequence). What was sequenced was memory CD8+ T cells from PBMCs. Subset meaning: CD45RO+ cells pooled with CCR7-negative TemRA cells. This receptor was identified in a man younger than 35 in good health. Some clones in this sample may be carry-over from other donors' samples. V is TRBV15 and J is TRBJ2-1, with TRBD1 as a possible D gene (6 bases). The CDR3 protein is CATSRPQTGNNEQFF. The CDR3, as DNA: TGTGCCACCAGCAGACCGCAGACAGGAAACAATGAGCAGTTCTTC.